A single sample gave rise to the 21 T cell receptor beta chains below, sequenced in a study of blood T cell repertoires in COVID-19. Libraries were prepared by immunoSEQ multiplex PCR; TCRdb keeps only in-frame clonotypes and omits some of them. This table holds around 250,000 clones, approximately 90% found once. Input material: PBMCs or T cells enriched from blood (not recorded which). The receptors were gathered from a human donor in a cohort exposed to, infected with or recovered from COVID-19 (not recorded which). The donor label of this sample is uncertain.

The V gene is TRBV6-4, the J gene TRBJ1-2, with D perhaps matching TRBD1 (6 bases). CDR3 length equals 14 residues. Germline V gives CDR1 MRHNA, CDR2 SNTAGT. The V end was cut by 0 bases, the J end by 8 bases, with 13 bases between. The CDR3 region is CASSDSSGAGGYTF. CDR3 DNA: TGTGCCAGCAGTGACTCGTCAGGGGCAGGAGGCTACACCTTC.

The chain combines TRBV7-2 with TRBJ1-1; unclear D gene. In germline, CDR1 is SGHTA, CDR2 FQGNSA. The V end lost 1 base, the J end lost 1 base, and 10 bases lay between the germline ends. The CDR3 length is 15 residues. The CDR3 DNA sequence: TGTGCCAGCAGCTTAGTGCGACACTCGAACACTGAAGCTTTCTTT. This codes for CASSLVRHSNTEAFF.

The J gene is TRBJ1-5, the V gene TRBV27; 7 bases fit TRBD1. The CDR3 loop spans 14 amino acids. V shed 3 bases, J shed 4 bases, and the junction held 3 bases outside the gene matches. Germline V CDR1 and CDR2: MNHEY, SMNVEV (reference sequence). The CDR3 nucleotides read TGTGCCAGCAGTTTCAGGGGGAGGAATCAGCCCCAGCATTTT. This encodes CASSFRGRNQPQHF.

CDR3: CATSDRDRGPHDEQFF. For the CDR3, the DNA is TGTGCCACCAGTGATCGGGACAGGGGGCCACACGATGAGCAGTTCTTC. This chain joins TRBV24-1 and TRBJ2-1; 12 nucleotides match TRBD1. The CDR3 runs to 16 residues. Germline-derived CDR1 and CDR2 are KGHDR and SFDVKD. Losses at the gene ends were 3 bases for V and 8 bases for J; bases not matched to a gene: 7.

The genes are TRBV4-3 and TRBJ1-2; TRBD1 matches at 10 bases. Germline V gene lookup returns CDR1 LGHNA and CDR2 YSLEER. The CDR3 has 14 amino acids. The junction had 3 bases not matched to a gene; V was cut back by 3 bases and J by 5 bases. The DNA of the CDR3 is TGCGCCAGCAGCCACCCGGACAGGGGGTATGGCTACACCTTC. Residues: CASSHPDRGYGYTF.

V gene TRBV6-5 combines with J gene TRBJ2-7; D gene ambiguous. The CDR3 loop spans 14 amino acids. Germline V gene lookup returns CDR1 MNHEY and CDR2 SVGAGI. V was cut by 0 bases and J by 5 bases, with 11 bases left in between. DNA for the CDR3: TGTGCCAGCAGTTACTCCCCTGACACCCACGAGCAGTACTTC. Amino acids: CASSYSPDTHEQYF.

The chain recombines TRBV12-3 or TRBV12-4 with TRBJ2-5; D is perhaps TRBD2 (5 bases). The CDR3 is made up of 13 amino acids. The V and J ends lost 4 bases and 5 bases respectively, with 11 bases between them. The CDR3 DNA sequence: TGTGCCAGCAGTTCGGGCTTAGCGGAGACCCAGTACTTC. This gives the protein CASSSGLAETQYF.

J is TRBJ2-1 and V is TRBV12-5; 10 positions match TRBD1. The CDR3 runs 14 residues. Trimming took 1 base from V and 8 from J; bases not matched to a gene: 2. CDR1 and CDR2 from the germline V gene are LGHNT and FRNRAP. CDR3 amino acids: CASGLETGGYEQFF. In DNA form, the CDR3 reads TGTGCTAGTGGTTTGGAGACAGGGGGCTATGAGCAGTTCTTC.

The chain links TRBV7-2 to TRBJ2-5, with a possible D match to TRBD1 (6 bases). Germline-derived CDR1 and CDR2 are SGHTA and FQGNSA. V shed 5 bases and J shed 5 bases, with 15 bases lying between them. The CDR3 contains 14 residues. This chain's CDR3 is CASSRTGSEETQYF. DNA of the CDR3: TGTGCCAGCAGCCGCACAGGGTCAGAGGAGACCCAGTACTTC. The entire variable domain, with the rest obtained from reference TRBV7-2 and TRBJ2-5, is as follows: GAGVSQSPSNKVTEKGKDVELRCDPISGHTALYWYRQSLGQGLEFLIYFQGNSAPDKSGLPSDRFSAERTGGSVSTLTIQRTQQEDSAVYLCASSRTGSEETQYFGPGTRLLVL.

This chain links TRBV30 with TRBJ1-1; D is undetermined. Germline V CDR1 and CDR2: GTSNPN, SVGIG (reference sequence). The CDR3 length is 14 residues. Deletions cut 0 bases from V and 2 bases from J, with 10 bases between. The DNA for the CDR3 is TGTGCCTGGAGTGTATTAGATCTAAACACTGAAGCTTTCTTT. Protein sequence: CAWSVLDLNTEAFF.

The chain joins TRBV10-2 to TRBJ2-6, with TRBD2 identical over 12 bases. Trimming removed 7 bases from V and 0 bases from J; junction bases left unmatched: 7. Germline assignment: CDR1 WSHSY and CDR2 SAAADI. The CDR3 loop spans 18 amino acids. The CDR3: CASIESSGGASGANVLTF. The CDR3 bases are TGCGCCAGCATCGAGTCTAGCGGGGGGGCCTCTGGGGCCAACGTCCTGACTTTC.

The chain links TRBV7-6 to TRBJ1-4; D not resolved. The V and J ends lost 4 bases and 2 bases respectively, with 11 bases between them. Germline V gene lookup returns CDR1 SGHVS and CDR2 FNYEAQ. The CDR3 has 15 amino acids. CDR3 sequence: CASSSLGVTNEKLFF. The CDR3 DNA follows: TGTGCCAGCAGCTCGCTGGGAGTCACTAATGAAAAACTGTTTTTT.

The genes are TRBV10-3 and TRBJ1-6, with a tentative D call TRBD1 (5 bases). Trimming left V 0 bases short and J 0 bases short, with 12 bases between. The CDR3 is 18 amino acids. The germline gives CDR1 ENHRY, CDR2 SYGVKD. As DNA, the CDR3 is TGTGCCATCAGTGAGTCGGGGCTTCCGAGCTCCTATAATTCACCCCTCCACTTT. It translates to CAISESGLPSSYNSPLHF.

This chain links TRBV19 with TRBJ1-1; maybe TRBD1 (5 bases). Germline CDR1 reads LNHDA; CDR2 reads SQIVND (reference sequence). CDR3 length: 15 residues. Trimming cost V 1 base and J 2 bases, with 11 bases left between them. As DNA, the CDR3 is TGTGCCAGTAGTATAGGGCGTGGACACAACACTGAAGCTTTCTTT. This codes for CASSIGRGHNTEAFF.

Concerning this clone itself: Different DNA sequences within this sample yield the same CDR3. The V gene is TRBV19, the J gene TRBJ1-1; possibly TRBD1 for D (5 bases). CDR1 and CDR2 from the germline V gene are LNHDA and SQIVND (reference sequence). V shed 1 base and J shed 3 bases, with 6 bases lying between them. This CDR3 spans 13 amino acids. The DNA of the CDR3 is TGTGCCAGTAGTATAGGGGGGGACACTGAAGCTTTCTTT. It specifies CASSIGGDTEAFF.

The chain couples TRBV5-1 to TRBJ1-2; TRBD1 agrees at 8 bases. Trimming took 4 bases from V and 8 from J; bases not matched to a gene: 10. Germline CDR1 is SGHRS and CDR2 is YFSETQ. The CDR3 has 14 residues. CDR3 sequence (DNA): TGCGCCAGCAGCCTAGGGACAGGCTTCTGGGGCTACACCTTC. Translated, it gives CASSLGTGFWGYTF. Filled out from reference TRBV5-1 and TRBJ1-2, the complete variable domain reads KAGVTQTPRYLIKTRGQQVTLSCSPISGHRSVSWYQQTPGQGLQFLFEYFSETQRNKGNFPGRFSGRQFSNSRSEMNVSTLELGDSALYLCASSLGTGFWGYTFGSGTRLTVV.

With regard to this clone: This CDR3 is also generated by other DNA sequences in the sample. The V call is TRBV12-3 or TRBV12-4, the J call TRBJ1-2; tentative D call: TRBD1 (5 bases). V shed 6 bases and J shed 0 bases, with 8 bases lying between them. The CDR3 loop spans 13 amino acids. CDR3 DNA sequence: TGTGCCAGCAGCCGACAGACTAACTATGGCTACACCTTC. This translates into CASSRQTNYGYTF.

V usage is TRBV5-1 and J usage is TRBJ2-1; D unclear. The CDR3 is 12 residues long. V dropped 0 bases and J dropped 10 bases, with 8 bases sitting between them. CDR1 SGHRS and CDR2 YFSETQ come from the germline V gene. This CDR3 is CASSLVSMEQFF. CDR3 sequence (DNA): TGCGCCAGCAGCTTGGTTAGTATGGAGCAGTTCTTC.

As concerns this clone: Distinct nucleotide sequences in the sample also encode this CDR3. The rearrangement uses TRBV5-4 and TRBJ2-2; no reliable D call. This CDR3 contains 15 residues. The germline V and J ends were trimmed by 0 bases and 6 bases, with 12 bases remaining between them. The germline V gene has CDR1 SGHNT and CDR2 YYREEE (reference sequence). CDR3 region: CASSLEESAAGELFF. For the CDR3, the DNA is TGTGCCAGCAGCTTGGAAGAGTCCGCCGCCGGGGAGCTGTTTTTT.

The chain is built from TRBV7-9 and TRBJ1-3; D unclear. The CDR3 covers 16 residues. Looked up from germline, CDR1 is SEHNR and CDR2 is FQNEAQ (reference sequence). The germline V and J ends were trimmed by 0 bases and 0 bases, with 9 bases remaining between them. CDR3 nucleotide sequence: TGTGCCAGCAGCTTAGCCCGCACTGACTCTGGAAACACCATATATTTT. Translating it yields CASSLARTDSGNTIYF.

The rearrangement joins TRBV7-2 to TRBJ2-3; 7 positions agree with TRBD1. Germline trimming cut 5 bases from V and 5 bases from J; bases unmatched to any gene: 1. This CDR3 has 12 residues. Per the germline V gene, CDR1 is SGHTA and CDR2 is FQGNSA. Here the CDR3 DNA reads TGTGCCAGCAGCCGGGACAGAGATACGCAGTATTTT. Protein sequence: CASSRDRDTQYF.